The source of this T cell receptor (beta chain) is a study of cytomegalovirus exposure and HLA in healthy donors (dated by TCRdb to about 2017). In terms of the full investigation: According to an earlier analysis of 587 of the donors, roughly 180 million T cells yielded 95 million to 140 million unique TCR beta sequences and more than 250 Gb of sequence data. Typing coverage varied by locus: roughly 629-640 donors for A, B, C, DRB1 and DQB1; more than 500 for DQA1; more than 600 for DPA1; roughly 450 for DPB1. A later analysis re-examined previously published TCR beta repertoires from 610 or so donors and added high-resolution HLA genotyping to investigate patterns of TCR occurrence. HLA typing included class I and class II loci at four-digit resolution. In the later analysis, no new phenotypic data were used to find candidate immune exposures; instead, reliance was placed on TCR beta sequences and their occurrence across donors. Several DR-DQ haplotypes were handled as single units for association and clustering, since linkage in the cohort was strong. Of the roughly 400 genotyped donors, more than 75% were placed in the genetic ancestry cluster associated with self-reported Caucasian donors. Besides the first cohort of 500 to 700 subjects, a separate validation cohort made up of over 95 different subjects was used. A later genetic analysis took genome-wide SNP genotypes for about 65% of the roughly 670 donors and used that subset as a discovery cohort. Among some 400 genotyped donors of the cohort, an average of approximately 240,000 unique TCR beta nucleotide sequences were sequenced per donor, approximately 20% of them non-productive. About 280 gigabases of sequencing data and approximately 93 million unique TCR sequences were included in an early release covering around 600 HLA-typed donors. High-throughput TCR immunosequencing, statistical association of individual TCRs with disease status, and machine learning were combined to predict cytomegalovirus infection status. The study used immunosequencing to profile the T cell repertoires of under 700 subjects and linked those repertoires to cytomegalovirus serostatus. Every repertoire in the discovery cohort had been generated on one and the same sequencing platform. The study was designed to test whether signatures of past pathogen exposure could be identified by cataloging public T cell receptors. Donor age, sex, ethnicity and CMV serostatus were compiled together with the repertoire data. An earlier analysis of 587 of the donors used high-throughput TCR beta sequencing to judge whether each TCR beta V gene segment behaved as functional or pseudogenic. The paper's findings and limits, for the study overall: Compared with equally common non-associated chains, HLA-associated TCR beta chains in a later analysis were more clonally expanded and had lower generation probabilities. While some public TCRs were present in many individuals, most TCR sequences turned up only very rarely across donors. Linkage disequilibrium might explain the correlated functional status among segregating V segments, but an unknown experimental factor could not be excluded. About 15 rarely observed V segments, including chromosome 9 orphons, were excluded from the earlier analysis of some 590 of the donors because counts were too low. Specific HLA alleles were associated with 15,000 to 20,000 TCR beta sequences at a false discovery rate of 0.05 in a later analysis. Because some donors lacked HLA typing at each locus, the association tests relied only on the typed subset. According to the authors, the approach could potentially be generalized to other disease states and immunological phenotypes. Strong co-occurrence of HLA alleles, especially DR and DQ, made assigning TCR associations to individual alleles difficult. A cluster of highly shared sequence variants was judged likely to be a technical artifact of the sequencing pipeline. In a later analysis, most CMV-associated TCR beta chains were found to appear HLA-restricted, with HLA associations seemingly driven largely by CMV exposure. In both the original and validation cohorts, the classifier was reported to diagnose cytomegalovirus status with high specificity and sensitivity. In a later genetic analysis, a missense DCLRE1C variant was associated with V-gene and J-gene trimming of TCR beta chains, and the association was replicated in an independent cohort. Compared with the approximately 710-donor mean, donors in an Asian-associated ancestry cluster had fewer N-insertions in productive TCRs, according to a later genetic analysis. A total of 164 TCR beta chains were listed by the study as associated with cytomegalovirus. A further reported finding was that TCR beta sequences accurately predicted the HLA-A and HLA-B alleles for most subjects in the first cohort. A later analysis reported that several top co-occurrence clusters appeared linked to parvovirus B19, influenza, CMV and Epstein-Barr virus. The presence/absence analyses assumed that sequencing depth was roughly uniform across donors, and that assumption may not be true. CMV serostatus was the only immune exposure information available for the cohort. Three of the identified cytomegalovirus-associated TCR beta chains were confirmed in vitro to be specific for cytomegalovirus antigens. Some IMGT-functional V segments, including TRBV6-2 and TRBV6-3, could not be distinguished by the 87-base-pair reads and were therefore excluded. In an earlier analysis of fewer than 700 of the donors, most TCR beta V segments appeared in productive rearrangements about 87% or about 30% of the time, broadly matching IMGT annotations. The cohort was sequenced for TCR beta chains only, and without alpha or paired-chain data the features that could be detected were limited. A later analysis found that TCR association rates varied across HLA loci, with DRB1 alleles showing the most associated TCRs and HLA-C alleles the fewest.

Library prep was done by the immunoSEQ multiplex PCR assay. For the multiplex PCR, a mixture combining 60 forward primers for TCR Vbeta segments and 13 reverse primers for TCR Jbeta segments was used. The CDR3 region of rearranged TCR beta genes was amplified from genomic DNA by a multiplex PCR assay. On the Illumina HiSeq System, the amplified TCR beta libraries were sequenced as 87-base-pair reads. Per the original workflow: A later analysis tallied around 87 million unique TCR beta chains across the 600 to 700 repertoires, and approximately 12 million of those chains were shared by two or more donors. Raw reads were error-corrected and collapsed into unique sequences with a nearest-neighbor algorithm that merged closely related sequences to remove PCR and sequencing errors. CDR3 sequences were aligned to IMGT reference sequences to assign V, D and J gene segments. For a sequence to be retained, at least a six-nucleotide match to both a V gene segment and a J gene segment was required. A rearrangement was called productive if the CDR3 had no stop codons and remained in frame with V and J, and every other rearrangement was called non-productive. Following IMGT convention, CDR3 was defined as the stretch from the second conserved V-encoded cysteine to the conserved J-encoded phenylalanine. In an earlier analysis of around 640 of the donors, sequences lacking an unambiguous match to a single V gene segment were excluded. In an earlier analysis of about 590 of the donors, a V segment was called functional when productive rearrangements were above 56.7%, and segregating when the standard deviation between donors exceeded 5%. A statistical classification framework was built for diagnosing cytomegalovirus status from the catalog of TCR beta chain sequences. V and J gene assignment, in a later analysis, came from comparing TCR nucleotide sequences with IMGT/GENE-DB human TR gene sequences. In a later analysis, CDR3 sequences and most-parsimonious VDJ recombination scenarios were assigned using the TCRdist pipeline. In a later analysis, each TCR beta chain was defined by its CDR3 amino acid sequence together with its V-gene family, and reads without a unique V-gene family were excluded. In a later analysis, 550 to 650 highly shared, low-generation-probability nucleotide sequences were removed to address suspected cross-contamination and a sequencing artifact. A later analysis calculated a clonal expansion index for each public chain from normalized within-repertoire ranks of inferred template counts. In a later analysis, generation probabilities were computed with a VDJ recombination model fitted to out-of-frame rearrangements, and the resulting probabilities were checked against IGoR. In a later analysis, TCR-TCR, TCR-HLA and TCR-CMV co-occurrence was scored with hypergeometric tests, and a repertoire-size bias correction was applied to TCR pairs. A later analysis estimated false discovery rates by permuting HLA or CMV assignments 20 times. A later analysis grouped co-occurring TCRs with DBSCAN, adding TCRdist sequence similarity when clustering within HLA-allele-positive subsets. For co-occurrence clustering, repertoires with fewer than 30,000 or more than 120,000 public chains were excluded, along with five repertoires with anomalous nucleotide sharing. Imported from immuneACCESS, the table was reduced by TCRdb to in-frame sequences with V and J called. These copies leave out some clones; in studies compared against another copy, an unresolved V gene accounts for under half, and the cause of the remainder is not known. V, J and clone size are taken as reported in that table, and D and trimming were inferred from the DNA itself. The sample records about 92,000 clones, 77% of which are singletons. The top ten hold around 7.5% of the sample.

The CDR3 covers 20 residues, taking in both the cysteine and the phenylalanine. This entry keeps only the CDR3 DNA: 60 bases, framed from base 1. The germline V gene encodes CDR1 LNHNV and CDR2 YYDKDF (reference sequence). The junction shows trimming of 1 base on V and 1 base on J, and the gene matches do not reach 13 bases of it. The cohort comprised fewer than 750 healthy bone marrow donors. All cohort members were sampled while nominally healthy, although unrecorded immune exposures were likely present. The donor was CMV seropositive and belonged to the group of around 300 seropositive cohort members. A peripheral blood sample was collected from each donor, and TCR beta sequencing was performed on peripheral blood mononuclear cells. The Qiagen DNeasy Blood Extraction Kit was used to extract genomic DNA from the blood cell samples. Notes on this clone: The antigen it binds to is not known. Base-call qualities are not available, and no considerably larger clone is one nucleotide away.

Sequenced material: PBMCs. Recombination joined TRBV15 with TRBJ2-3, with TRBD2 identical over 11 junction bases. The TCR originated in a man aged 45-65 years in good health and CMV-seropositive. The CDR3 region: CATSRVAGRLAGSGTDTQYF. The DNA sequence is TGTGCCACCAGCAGAGTGGCCGGTAGACTAGCGGGGTCTGGCACAGATACGCAGTATTTT.